This passage covers 20 T cell receptor beta chains from one sample sequenced in a study of PD-L1 blockade in urothelial cancer. Clones were read by immunoSEQ multiplex PCR, and TCRdb kept only the in-frame ones, dropping some. The table shows about 30,000 clones, with 80% to 90% occurring only once. The time point: peripheral blood 6 weeks after treatment start. The sample consisted of PBMCs, taken around atezolizumab (anti-PD-L1) treatment. These receptors all come from a man at least 80 years old with urothelial cancer.

This rearrangement joins TRBV7-9 to TRBJ2-1; 11 positions match TRBD2. This CDR3 has 17 residues. Per germline, CDR1 SEHNR and CDR2 FQNEAQ (reference sequence). V lost 4 bases, J lost 3 bases, and 8 bases stayed unmatched. CDR3: CASSSLAGGRNYNEQFF. CDR3 sequence (DNA): TGTGCCAGCAGCTCCCTAGCGGGAGGTAGAAACTACAATGAGCAGTTCTTC.

The sample holds a few counts of this clone. This chain joins TRBV5-1 and TRBJ2-5; 8 nucleotides match TRBD2. This CDR3 has 14 amino acids. Per germline, CDR1 SGHRS and CDR2 YFSETQ. The J segment lost 2 bases and the V segment lost 1 base, leaving 1 base of the junction unmatched. The CDR3 DNA follows: TGCGCCAGCAGCTTGCTAGCGGGTCAAGAGACCCAGTACTTC. Translating it yields CASSLLAGQETQYF.

CDR3: CASSALATTSGELFF. CDR3 DNA: TGTGCCAGCAGCGCCCTAGCGACCACGTCCGGGGAGCTGTTTTTT. This chain uses TRBV2 with TRBJ2-2; a possible D gene is TRBD2 (6 bases). The CDR3 is made up of 15 amino acids. Between the trimmed V and J ends, which lost 6 bases and 6 bases, there was a span of 17 bases. CDR1 is SNHLY, CDR2 FYNNEI, per germline.

The chain uses TRBV28 and TRBJ1-5, with 7 bases that match TRBD1. This CDR3 comprises 15 residues. The V gene's germline CDR1 is MDHEN and CDR2 SYDVKM. J was trimmed by 1 base and V by 6 bases; bases with no gene match: 6. The CDR3 nucleotides are TGTGCCAGCAGCAGACAGGGTTCAAGCAATCAGCCCCAGCATTTT. It translates to CASSRQGSSNQPQHF.

V gene TRBV28 combines with J gene TRBJ1-5, with D hard to call. The CDR3 is 12 residues long. The V and J ends lost 3 bases and 7 bases respectively, with 7 bases between them. Per germline, CDR1 MDHEN and CDR2 SYDVKM. The CDR3 spells CASSLLRQPQHF. The DNA of the CDR3 is TGTGCCAGCAGTTTGTTGAGGCAGCCCCAGCATTTT.

This chain connects TRBV6-4 to TRBJ1-3, with 8 bases lining up with TRBD1. Per germline, CDR1 MRHNA and CDR2 SNTAGT. This CDR3 has 16 amino acids. The ends lost 2 bases at V and 0 bases at J; junction bases unmatched: 3. For the CDR3, the DNA is TGTGCCAGCAGTGACGAGACAGGGGCCTCTGGAAACACCATATATTTT. It translates to CASSDETGASGNTIYF.

The J gene is TRBJ2-2, the V gene TRBV11-2, with D possibly being TRBD2 (5 bases). This CDR3 is built from 16 residues. Trimming removed 5 bases from V and 2 bases from J, with 15 bases in between. Germline CDR1 is SGHAT and CDR2 is FQNNGV. The CDR3 DNA follows: TGTGCCAGCAGCCGTCGGGGAGCGCTAAACACCGGGGAGCTGTTTTTT. Protein sequence: CASSRRGALNTGELFF.

This chain uses TRBV30 with TRBJ2-3; 9 nucleotides line up with TRBD2. V lost 0 bases to trimming and J lost 2 bases; unmatched junction nucleotides: 9. Germline values: CDR1 GTSNPN, CDR2 SVGIG (reference sequence). CDR3 length equals 17 residues. The CDR3 loop is CAWSVTGLAGFTDTQYF. In nucleotides, the CDR3 is TGTGCCTGGAGTGTAACGGGGCTAGCGGGATTCACAGATACGCAGTATTTT.

The chain carries TRBV5-1 and TRBJ2-7, with 8 bases that match TRBD1. This CDR3 is 14 amino acids long. Germline CDR1 and CDR2: SGHRS and YFSETQ. Germline trimming cut 0 bases from V and 3 bases from J; bases unmatched to any gene: 2. The CDR3 coding sequence is TGCGCCAGCAGCTTGGCCGGGACAGGCTACGAGCAGTACTTC. As protein: CASSLAGTGYEQYF.

The chain carries TRBV2 and TRBJ1-5; D gene uncertain. The CDR3 extends over 15 amino acids. From germline, CDR1 is SNHLY and CDR2 FYNNEI. V was cut by 3 bases and J by 11 bases, with 20 bases left in between. CDR3 sequence (DNA): TGTGCCAGCAGTGAGGCCCCTCCTTCAATTATGGCCCAGCATTTT. This codes for CASSEAPPSIMAQHF.

This chain links TRBV2 with TRBJ2-5, with D maybe TRBD1 (5 bases). Germline CDR1 SNHLY, CDR2 FYNNEI. Trimming took off 4 bases at V and 4 bases at J, with 10 bases between the two ends. This CDR3 region has 13 residues. CDR3 coding DNA: TGTGCCAGCAGTGTATGGCAGGGAGAGACCCAGTACTTC. Its protein product is CASSVWQGETQYF.

This chain joins TRBV21-1 and TRBJ1-1; whether TRBD1, the table's D call, matches the DNA was not checked. TRBV21-1 is designated a pseudogene. The CDR3 length is 13 residues. The CDR3 sequence: CASSKGPNTEAFF. The CDR3 nucleotides read TGTGCCAGCAGCAAGGGCCCGAACACTGAAGCTTTCTTT.

The chain joins TRBV7-2 to TRBJ2-1; perhaps TRBD2 as D (5 bases). Looked up from germline, CDR1 is SGHTA and CDR2 is FQGNSA. V was cut by 4 bases and J by 6 bases, with 16 bases left in between. The length of the CDR3 is 15 residues. CDR3 sequence (DNA): TGTGCCAGCAGCTCAACTAGAATTTTGCGCAATGAGCAGTTCTTC. Its translation: CASSSTRILRNEQFF. Variable domain in full (rest from reference TRBV7-2 and TRBJ2-1): GAGVSQSPSNKVTEKGKDVELRCDPISGHTALYWYRQSLGQGLEFLIYFQGNSAPDKSGLPSDRFSAERTGGSVSTLTIQRTQQEDSAVYLCASSSTRILRNEQFFGPGTRLTVL.

This clone has a handful of counts. The chain uses TRBV5-1 and TRBJ1-5; tentatively, D is TRBD1 (6 bases). Germline V gene lookup returns CDR1 SGHRS and CDR2 YFSETQ. This CDR3 has 15 amino acids. The germline V and J ends were trimmed by 2 bases and 5 bases, with 14 bases remaining between them. In DNA, the CDR3 is TGCGCCAGCAGCTTATATGGGGGCGTGGATCAGCCCCAGCATTTT. Translating it yields CASSLYGGVDQPQHF.

The rearrangement links TRBV6-5 to TRBJ1-3; D perhaps matches TRBD1 (6 bases). The CDR3 loop spans 15 amino acids. V lost 4 bases and J lost 4, with 14 bases in between. Looked up from germline, CDR1 is MNHEY and CDR2 is SVGAGI. In nucleotides, the CDR3 is TGTGCCAGCAGTTCCCTACGGACAGCCGGAAACACCATATATTTT. Amino acids: CASSSLRTAGNTIYF.

The V gene is TRBV25-1, the J gene TRBJ2-3, with D tentatively TRBD2 (5 bases). There are 16 residues in the CDR3. From germline, CDR1 is MGHDK and CDR2 SYGVNS. V was cut by 6 bases and J by 4 bases, with 20 bases left in between. In nucleotides, the CDR3 is TGTGCCAGCAGGACCTCAGAGGGCCATGAGCCAGATACGCAGTATTTT. Translating it yields CASRTSEGHEPDTQYF.

This clone was observed once. V usage is TRBV11-2 and J usage is TRBJ1-2; TRBD1 agrees at 7 bases. Germline V lookup: CDR1 SGHAT, CDR2 FQNNGV. This CDR3 has 12 amino acids. V was pared by 3 bases and J by 12 bases, with 7 bases of the junction left unmatched. As DNA, the CDR3 is TGTGCCAGCAGCTTGGACAGGCGCGGTGACACCTTC. Residues: CASSLDRRGDTF.

The genes are TRBV7-2 and TRBJ1-1; 7 bases map to TRBD1. V lost 4 bases and J lost 2; bases outside the gene matches: 13. Germline CDR1 and CDR2: SGHTA and FQGNSA. This CDR3 contains 17 residues. CDR3 sequence (DNA): TGTGCCAGCAGCTACTCAGTCGGGACAGCAATAAACACTGAAGCTTTCTTT. Its translation: CASSYSVGTAINTEAFF.

The V gene is TRBV9, the J gene TRBJ1-3; TRBD1 matches 8 bases. This CDR3 region has 17 residues. Germline V gives CDR1 SGDLS, CDR2 YYNGEE. Germline trimming cut 4 bases from V and 5 bases from J; bases unmatched to any gene: 14. The CDR3 nucleotides are TGTGCCAGCAGCCTCCTCCCGACAGGGGTGACAAGAAACACCATATATTTT. Translating gives CASSLLPTGVTRNTIYF.

V gene TRBV19 combines with J gene TRBJ2-1; unclear D gene. The CDR3 loop spans 12 amino acids. V dropped 3 bases and J dropped 7 bases, with 7 bases sitting between them. CDR1 LNHDA and CDR2 SQIVND come from the germline V gene (reference sequence). CDR3 loop: CASSMAGNEQFF. CDR3 DNA: TGTGCCAGTAGTATGGCCGGGAATGAGCAGTTCTTC.